Listed here are 30 T cell receptor beta chains from one sample, sequenced in a study of metastatic and nonmetastatic thyroid tumors. TCRdb called clones again from the PCR reads with MiXCR. The table records 89,000 or so clones, 8% to 9.5% of them present only once. Thyroid surgery took place with no prior treatment in any patient. Sequencing was performed on blood. Source of these receptors: a female donor with papillary thyroid cancer or a benign thyroid nodule (not recorded which). Some clones in this sample may be carry-over from other donors' samples.

J is TRBJ2-7 and V is TRBV11-2; TRBD1 might be the D (5 bases). This CDR3 comprises 16 residues. Trimming pared 5 bases from V and 1 base from J, leaving 18 bases between. CDR1 is SGHAT and CDR2 is FQNNGV in the germline V gene. The CDR3 loop reads CASSLKKTAISYEQYF. CDR3 bases: TGTGCCAGCAGCCTGAAGAAGACAGCAATATCCTACGAGCAGTACTTC.

With regard to this clone: A read error may be the cause here, since a much bigger clone is one base away. The rearrangement links TRBV9 to TRBJ1-3; D unresolved. The CDR3 length is 14 residues. V was pared by 4 bases and J by 2 bases, with 10 bases between. CDR1 is SGDLS and CDR2 is YYNGEE in the germline V gene. This chain's CDR3 is CASSFDSPGNTIYF. CDR3 coding DNA: TGTGCCAGCAGCTTTGATAGTCCTGGAAACACCATATATTTT.

In its sample, this clone was seen many times. The rearrangement links TRBV6-1 to TRBJ2-1; D assignment may be TRBD1 or TRBD2 (5 bases each). The CDR3 is 15 amino acids. The ends were cut back, 4 bases at V and 6 bases at J, with 16 bases in the middle. In germline, CDR1 is MNHNS, CDR2 SASEGT. For the CDR3, the DNA is TGTGCCAGCAGTGCCCGGGACCCCGACCGCAATGAGCAGTTCTTC. Translation: CASSARDPDRNEQFF.

This clone occurred many times. V gene TRBV5-6 combines with J gene TRBJ1-1, with a possible D match to TRBD1 (5 bases). Trimming cost V 4 bases and J 5 bases, with 18 bases left between them. Germline loops: CDR1 SGHDT, CDR2 YYEEEE. This CDR3 contains 15 residues. The CDR3 here is CASSRLQVRATEAFF. CDR3 nucleotides: TGTGCCAGCAGCCGCTTACAGGTGAGGGCTACTGAAGCTTTCTTT.

This clone has ten or more counts. The chain recombines TRBV5-4 with TRBJ1-2, with 7 bases that match TRBD1. The CDR3 consists of 15 residues. Germline CDR1 reads SGHNT; CDR2 reads YYREEE (reference sequence). Trimming cost V 2 bases and J 1 base; bases outside gene matches: 5. For the CDR3, the DNA is TGTGCCAGCAGCTTTCCGAGACAGGGTAACTATGGCTACACCTTC. Amino acids: CASSFPRQGNYGYTF.

This clone was picked up many times. This chain links TRBV12-3 or TRBV12-4 with TRBJ1-3; D gene ambiguous. Trimming removed 5 bases from V and 4 bases from J, with 3 bases in between. CDR3 length: 11 amino acids. CDR3 nucleotides: TGTGCCAGCAGTCAGGGAAACACCATATATTTT. It yields the protein CASSQGNTIYF.

There are many counts of this clone. This chain links TRBV25-1 with TRBJ2-7; D assignment may be TRBD1 or TRBD2 (5 bases each). The V end was cut by 6 bases, the J end by 9 bases, with 18 bases between. The CDR3 sequence is 13 residues long. In germline, CDR1 is MGHDK, CDR2 SYGVNS. CDR3 DNA: TGTGCCAGCAGAGGGACGGTGGATGGCGGGCAGTACTTC. Amino acid sequence: CASRGTVDGGQYF.

In this sample, this clone turned up many times. V is TRBV7-9 and J is TRBJ2-3, with D perhaps TRBD2 (5 bases). The CDR3 spans 13 residues. CDR1 SEHNR and CDR2 FQNEAQ come from the germline V gene (reference sequence). V gave up 5 bases and J gave up 4 bases, with 10 bases separating them. CDR3 in DNA: TGTGCCAGCAGCCCCTCCGGGGCAGATACGCAGTATTTT. Protein: CASSPSGADTQYF. The full variable domain, rest sourced from reference TRBV7-9 and TRBJ2-3, is DTGVSQNPRHKITKRGQNVTFRCDPISEHNRLYWYRQTLGQGPEFLTYFQNEAQLEKSRLLSDRFSAERPKGSFSTLEIQRTEQGDSAMYLCASSPSGADTQYFGPGTRLTVL.

This clone was detected many times. V is TRBV6-6 and J is TRBJ1-2; D not resolved. Looked up from germline, CDR1 is MNHNY and CDR2 is SVGAGI (reference sequence). Trimming left V 0 bases short and J 0 bases short, with 8 bases between. CDR3 length: 15 residues. CDR3 nucleotide sequence: TGTGCCAGCAGTTACTCAGTGATATCTAACTATGGCTACACCTTC. Its translation: CASSYSVISNYGYTF.

This clone was detected ten times or more. The chain couples TRBV28 to TRBJ1-5; D may be TRBD1 (6 bases). Germline lookup yields CDR1 MDHEN and CDR2 SYDVKM. There are 18 residues in the CDR3. Deletions cut 3 bases from V and 5 bases from J, with 23 bases between. CDR3 coding DNA: TGTGCCAGCAGTTTGTCCCCCGGCCTAGGGGGGATGGATCAGCCCCAGCATTTT. This encodes CASSLSPGLGGMDQPQHF.

This clone was found many times. This chain joins TRBV3-1 and TRBJ1-1; D ambiguous. CDR3 length: 15 amino acids. V was clipped by 8 bases and J by 1 base, with 17 bases between them. From germline, CDR1 is LGHDT and CDR2 YNNKEL (reference sequence). CDR3 sequence (DNA): TGTGCCAGCCGATCCGAAGGAGCGGGGAACACTGAAGCTTTCTTT. Its protein product is CASRSEGAGNTEAFF.

A few counts support this clone. The chain couples TRBV19 to TRBJ1-2; 8 bases match TRBD1. Per germline, CDR1 LNHDA and CDR2 SQIVND (reference sequence). This CDR3 is built from 13 residues. V was pared by 4 bases and J by 4 bases, with 2 bases of the junction left unmatched. This CDR3 is CASSTGTGYGYTF. For the CDR3, the DNA is TGTGCCAGTAGTACGGGGACAGGCTATGGCTACACCTTC.

At least ten counts were recorded for this clone. The chain employs TRBV6-2 or TRBV6-3 and TRBJ2-5; 9 bases are shared with TRBD1. The germline CDR1 and CDR2 sequences are MNHEY and SVGEGT. J was trimmed by 2 bases and V by 6 bases; bases with no gene match: 10. The CDR3 is 16 amino acids. CDR3 residues: CASRPIGTGRQETQYF. CDR3 in DNA: TGTGCCAGCAGGCCCATAGGGACAGGGAGACAAGAGACCCAGTACTTC.

This clone has ten or more counts. The chain uses TRBV5-8 and TRBJ1-5, with 7 bases matching TRBD1. Germline V gives CDR1 SGHTS, CDR2 YDEGEE. V shed 4 bases, J shed 3 bases, and the junction held 7 bases outside the gene matches. This CDR3 is 15 amino acids long. This chain's CDR3 is CASSLRTGNNQPQHF. DNA of the CDR3: TGTGCCAGCAGCCTGAGGACAGGTAACAATCAGCCCCAGCATTTT.

This clone was counted at least ten times. The chain carries TRBV7-2 and TRBJ2-1; D gene uncertain. Trimming took off 7 bases at V and 6 bases at J, with 7 bases between the two ends. Germline V gene data show CDR1 as SGHTA and CDR2 as FQGNSA. This CDR3 comprises 11 residues. CDR3 nucleotides: TGTGCCAGCACGAGACTCAATGAGCAGTTCTTC. This translates into CASTRLNEQFF.

This clone was counted at least ten times. The rearrangement joins TRBV27 to TRBJ2-3; 7 bases line up with TRBD2. The CDR3 is 16 amino acids. The germline V gene encodes CDR1 MNHEY and CDR2 SMNVEV (reference sequence). With 5 bases clipped from V and 2 bases from J, the junction kept 10 bases outside the gene matches. The CDR3 nucleotides read TGTGCCAGCAGTCCCCGACTAGCCTCTTTCACAGATACGCAGTATTTT. This codes for CASSPRLASFTDTQYF.

Note on this clone: Other DNA sequences of this sample code for an identical CDR3. The chain uses TRBV30 and TRBJ2-6; D is uncertain. The germline V gene has CDR1 GTSNPN and CDR2 SVGIG (reference sequence). Deletions cut 3 bases from V and 0 bases from J, with 3 bases between. This CDR3 is built from 13 residues. CDR3 amino acids: CAWRISGANVLTF. For the CDR3, the DNA is TGTGCCTGGAGGATCTCTGGGGCCAACGTCCTGACTTTC.

This clone was seen more than once but under ten times. No conserved phenylalanine or tryptophan ends this CDR3, so it is likely a read error. The chain employs TRBV5-4 and TRBJ2-7, with D perhaps TRBD1 (5 bases). Germline V gene data show CDR1 as SGHNT and CDR2 as YYREEE (reference sequence). V lost 4 bases and J 3 bases, leaving 8 bases between the germline ends. CDR3 length: 12 amino acids. CDR3: CASSIDSYEQYS. For the CDR3, the DNA is TGTGCCAGCAGCATTGACAGCTACGAGCAGTACTCC.

This clone has more than one count but fewer than ten. With a much larger clone just one base away, this may be a read error. This chain uses TRBV6-1 with TRBJ2-1; TRBD2 is a possible D gene (5 bases). CDR3 length: 13 residues. Germline V gene lookup returns CDR1 MNHNS and CDR2 SASEGT. V lost 6 bases, J lost 5 bases, and 11 bases lay in between. In nucleotides, the CDR3 is TGTGCCAGCAGCGCGCGGGTAAACAATGAGCAGTTCTTC. It is translated as CASSARVNNEQFF.

This clone was observed a few times. It may be a read error: a sequence one base away is much more abundant. The chain joins TRBV2 to TRBJ1-4; D ambiguous. The ends were cut back, 6 bases at V and 7 bases at J, with 15 bases in the middle. The CDR3 is made up of 14 amino acids. Germline V gives CDR1 SNHLY, CDR2 FYNNEI. CDR3 DNA: TGTGCCAGCAGACCCGAGAGGGTCGCTGAAAAACTGTTTTTT. Protein product: CASRPERVAEKLFF.

This clone occurred many times. The chain uses TRBV6-4 and TRBJ2-6; D call uncertain. Germline CDR1 is MRHNA and CDR2 is SNTAGT. The CDR3 runs to 16 residues. V was trimmed by 3 bases and J by 0 bases, leaving 9 bases between them. This CDR3 reads CASSDFTGSGANVLTF. CDR3 nucleotide sequence: TGTGCCAGCAGTGATTTTACCGGCTCTGGGGCCAACGTCCTGACTTTC.

This clone was recorded many times. The chain carries TRBV30 and TRBJ1-1, with 9 bases matching TRBD1. Trimming took 2 bases from V and 5 from J; bases not matched to a gene: 3. From germline, CDR1 is GTSNPN and CDR2 SVGIG (reference sequence). The CDR3 loop spans 13 amino acids. The CDR3 sequence is CAWSLQGATEAFF. For the CDR3, the DNA is TGTGCCTGGAGTTTACAGGGGGCGACTGAAGCTTTCTTT. Looking up the rest from reference TRBV30 and TRBJ1-1 gives the full variable domain: SQTIHQWPATLVQPVGSPLSLECTVEGTSNPNLYWYRQAAGRGLQLLFYSVGIGQISSEVPQNLSASRPQDRQFILSSKKLLLSDSGFYLCAWSLQGATEAFFGQGTRLTVV.

This clone was counted at least ten times. This chain links TRBV12-3 or TRBV12-4 with TRBJ2-3, with D tentatively TRBD1 (6 bases). The CDR3 has 14 residues. Trimming cost V 6 bases and J 2 bases, with 12 bases left between them. Written as DNA, the CDR3 is TGTGCCAGCAGCCCGGGACATGCCACAGATACGCAGTATTTT. Protein: CASSPGHATDTQYF.

This clone was counted only a few times. The V and J genes are TRBV6-2 or TRBV6-3 and TRBJ2-1; D not certain. Trimming pared 4 bases from V and 3 bases from J, leaving 19 bases between. The CDR3 has 17 residues. Germline CDR1 MNHEY, CDR2 SVGEGT. The CDR3 nucleotides read TGTGCCAGCAGTTCCCAAATCCCCGTCGGTTACTACAATGAGCAGTTCTTC. Its protein is CASSSQIPVGYYNEQFF.

In this sample, this clone turned up a few times. It may be a read error: a sequence one base away is much more abundant. The gene calls are TRBV3-1 and TRBJ1-2; D is ambiguous. The CDR3 has 15 amino acids. The germline V gene has CDR1 LGHDT and CDR2 YNNKEL (reference sequence). The CDR3 DNA sequence: TGTGCCAGCAGCCAAGAGGAGGGCGTGGACTATGGCCACACCTTC. This translates into CASSQEEGVDYGHTF.

This clone was counted many times. The chain links TRBV4-2 to TRBJ2-1; D might be TRBD2 (6 bases). CDR1 and CDR2 (germline): LGHNA, YNFKEQ. V was trimmed by 4 bases and J by 0 bases, leaving 19 bases between them. This CDR3 has 18 residues. The CDR3 here is CASSPHYGGAISYNEQFF. In DNA form, the CDR3 reads TGTGCCAGCAGCCCACATTACGGAGGGGCGATCTCCTACAATGAGCAGTTCTTC.

This clone has a count of ten or more. The rearrangement joins TRBV4-1 to TRBJ1-2, with a possible D match to TRBD1 (5 bases). Germline CDR1 is MGHRA and CDR2 is YSYEKL. The ends were cut back, 0 bases at V and 5 bases at J, with 10 bases in the middle. This CDR3 spans 14 amino acids. CDR3 loop: CASSQEAPGYGYTF. The CDR3 nucleotides read TGCGCCAGCAGCCAAGAAGCACCAGGGTATGGCTACACCTTC.

This clone has a count of ten or more. The rearrangement joins TRBV27 to TRBJ1-3, with D hard to call. This CDR3 is built from 15 residues. In germline, CDR1 is MNHEY, CDR2 SMNVEV (reference sequence). The V gene lost 5 bases and the J gene lost 4 bases, with 15 bases spanning the gap. The CDR3 loop is CASSRKNLRGNTIYF. The CDR3 bases are TGTGCCAGCAGTCGGAAGAACCTAAGGGGAAACACCATATATTTT.

There are many counts of this clone. The chain employs TRBV29-1 and TRBJ2-3; 9 nucleotides agree with TRBD2. The CDR3 covers 14 residues. Germline CDR1 is SQVTM and CDR2 is ANQGSEA. Trimming cost V 4 bases and J 2 bases; bases outside gene matches: 4. CDR3 sequence reads: CSVAGGGATDTQYF. The CDR3 DNA reads TGCAGCGTTGCCGGCGGGGGGGCCACAGATACGCAGTATTTT.

This clone was counted many times. The rearrangement links TRBV6-1 to TRBJ1-2; D is uncertain. The CDR3 extends over 12 amino acids. Germline V CDR1 and CDR2: MNHNS, SASEGT. The V end was cut by 8 bases, the J end by 4 bases, with 11 bases between. The CDR3 nucleotides are TGTGCCAGCTCACTGGGTTTCTATGGCTACACCTTC. It translates to CASSLGFYGYTF.